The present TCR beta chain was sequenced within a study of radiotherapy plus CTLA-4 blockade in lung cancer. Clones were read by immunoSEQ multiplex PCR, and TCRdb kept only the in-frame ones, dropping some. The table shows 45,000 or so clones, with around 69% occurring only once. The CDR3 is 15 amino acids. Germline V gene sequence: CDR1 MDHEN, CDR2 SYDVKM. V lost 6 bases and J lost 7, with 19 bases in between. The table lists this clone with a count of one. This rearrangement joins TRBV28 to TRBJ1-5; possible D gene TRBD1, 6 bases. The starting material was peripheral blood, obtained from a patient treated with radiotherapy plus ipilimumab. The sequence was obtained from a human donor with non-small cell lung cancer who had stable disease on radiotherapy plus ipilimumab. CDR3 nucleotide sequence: TGTGCCAGCAGGATAACACAGGGAAAGGGCCAGCCCCAGCATTTT. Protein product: CASRITQGKGQPQHF.